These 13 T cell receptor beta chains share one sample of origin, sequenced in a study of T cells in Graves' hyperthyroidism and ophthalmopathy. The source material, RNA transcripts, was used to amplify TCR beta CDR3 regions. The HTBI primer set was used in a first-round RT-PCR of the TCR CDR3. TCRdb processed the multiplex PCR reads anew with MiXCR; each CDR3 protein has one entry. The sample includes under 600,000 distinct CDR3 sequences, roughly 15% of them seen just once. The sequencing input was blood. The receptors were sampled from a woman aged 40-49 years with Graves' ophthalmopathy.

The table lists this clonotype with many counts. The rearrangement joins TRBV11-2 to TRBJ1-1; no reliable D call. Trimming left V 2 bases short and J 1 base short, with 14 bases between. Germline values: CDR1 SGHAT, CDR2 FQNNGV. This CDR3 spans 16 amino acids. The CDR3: CASSLFPNKANTEAFF. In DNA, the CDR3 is TGTGCCAGCAGCTTATTCCCAAACAAGGCGAACACTGAAGCTTTCTTT.

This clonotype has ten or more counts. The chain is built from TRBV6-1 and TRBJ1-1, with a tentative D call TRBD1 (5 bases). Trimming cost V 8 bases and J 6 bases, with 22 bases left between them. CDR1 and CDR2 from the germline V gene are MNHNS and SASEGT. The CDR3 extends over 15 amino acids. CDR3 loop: CASGGAGAGMSEAFF. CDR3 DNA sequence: TGTGCCAGCGGTGGGGCTGGGGCAGGGATGTCTGAAGCTTTCTTT.

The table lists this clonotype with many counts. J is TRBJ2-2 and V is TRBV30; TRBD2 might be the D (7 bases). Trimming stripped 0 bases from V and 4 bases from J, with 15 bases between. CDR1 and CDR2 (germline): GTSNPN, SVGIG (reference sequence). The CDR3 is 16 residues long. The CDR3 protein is CAWSVMGGGLTGELFF. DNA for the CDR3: TGTGCCTGGAGTGTTATGGGCGGGGGCCTCACCGGGGAGCTGTTTTTT.

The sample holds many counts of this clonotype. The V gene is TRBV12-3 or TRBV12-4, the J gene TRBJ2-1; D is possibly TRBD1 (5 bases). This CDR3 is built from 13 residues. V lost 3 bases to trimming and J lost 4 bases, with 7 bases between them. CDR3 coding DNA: TGTGCCAGCAGTTTTCAGGGATACAATGAGCAGTTCTTC. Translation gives CASSFQGYNEQFF.

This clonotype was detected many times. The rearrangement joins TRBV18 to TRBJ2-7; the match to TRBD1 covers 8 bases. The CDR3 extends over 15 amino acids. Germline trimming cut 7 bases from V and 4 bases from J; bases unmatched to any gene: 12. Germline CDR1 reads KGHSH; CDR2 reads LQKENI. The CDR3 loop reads CASYMSRTGSYEQYF. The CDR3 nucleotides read TGTGCCAGCTACATGAGCAGGACAGGGAGTTACGAGCAGTACTTC.

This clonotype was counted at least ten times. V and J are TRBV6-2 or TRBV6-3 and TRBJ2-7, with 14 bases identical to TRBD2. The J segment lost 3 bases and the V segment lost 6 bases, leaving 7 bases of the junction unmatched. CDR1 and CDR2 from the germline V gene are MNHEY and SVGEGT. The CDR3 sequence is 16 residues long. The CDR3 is CASRTGTSGSGYEQYF. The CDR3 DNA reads TGTGCCAGCAGGACCGGGACTAGCGGGAGTGGCTACGAGCAGTACTTC.

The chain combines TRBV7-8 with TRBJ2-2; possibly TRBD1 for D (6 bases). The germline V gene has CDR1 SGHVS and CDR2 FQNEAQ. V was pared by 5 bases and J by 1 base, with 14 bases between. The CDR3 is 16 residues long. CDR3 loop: CASSASGTLNTGELFF. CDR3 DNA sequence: TGTGCCAGCAGCGCCTCCGGGACACTGAACACCGGGGAGCTGTTTTTT.

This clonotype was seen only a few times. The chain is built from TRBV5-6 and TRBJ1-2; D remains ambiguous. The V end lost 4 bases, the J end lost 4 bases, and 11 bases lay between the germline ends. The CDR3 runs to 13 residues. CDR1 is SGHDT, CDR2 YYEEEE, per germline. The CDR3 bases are TGTGCCAGCAGCGAGGGTTGGGTCTATGGCTACACCTTC. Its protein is CASSEGWVYGYTF.

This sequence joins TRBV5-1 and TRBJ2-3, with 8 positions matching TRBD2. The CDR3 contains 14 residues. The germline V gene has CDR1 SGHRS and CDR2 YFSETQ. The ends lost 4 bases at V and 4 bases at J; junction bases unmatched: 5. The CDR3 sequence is CASSTSGSPDTQYF. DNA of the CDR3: TGCGCCAGCAGCACAAGCGGGAGCCCAGATACGCAGTATTTT. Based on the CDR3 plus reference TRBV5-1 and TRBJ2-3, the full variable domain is KAGVTQTPRYLIKTRGQQVTLSCSPISGHRSVSWYQQTPGQGLQFLFEYFSETQRNKGNFPGRFSGRQFSNSRSEMNVSTLELGDSALYLCASSTSGSPDTQYFGPGTRLTVL.

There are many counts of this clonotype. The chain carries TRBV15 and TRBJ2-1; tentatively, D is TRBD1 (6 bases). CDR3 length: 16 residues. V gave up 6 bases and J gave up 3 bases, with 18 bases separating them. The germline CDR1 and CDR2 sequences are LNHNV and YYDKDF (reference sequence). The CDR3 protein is CATRQRGGRNYNEQFF. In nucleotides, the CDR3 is TGTGCCACCAGACAACGAGGGGGACGGAACTACAATGAGCAGTTCTTC.

CDR3 in DNA: TGTGCCAGCAGTGTCCCAGCGGGAGGGCAGGGGGAGCAGTTCTTC. Translated, it gives CASSVPAGGQGEQFF. The chain has TRBV2 and TRBJ2-1, with 10 bases fitting TRBD2. There are 15 residues in the CDR3. CDR1 is SNHLY and CDR2 is FYNNEI in the germline V gene. The J segment lost 10 bases and the V segment lost 4 bases, leaving 10 bases of the junction unmatched.

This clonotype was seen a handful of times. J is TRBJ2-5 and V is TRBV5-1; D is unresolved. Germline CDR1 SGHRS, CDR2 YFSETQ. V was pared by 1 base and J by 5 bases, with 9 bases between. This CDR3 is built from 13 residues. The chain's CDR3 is CASSLRAAETQYF. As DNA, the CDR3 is TGCGCCAGCAGCTTGCGAGCTGCCGAGACCCAGTACTTC.

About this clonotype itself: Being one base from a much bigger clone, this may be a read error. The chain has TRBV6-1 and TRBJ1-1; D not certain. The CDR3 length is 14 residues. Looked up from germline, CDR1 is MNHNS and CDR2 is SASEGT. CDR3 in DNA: TGTGCCAGCAGTGAGGCAATCTGGAACACTGAAGTTTTCTTT. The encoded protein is CASSEAIWNTEVFF.